Listed here are 14 T cell receptor beta chains from one sample, sequenced in a study of T-cell memory formation after mild COVID-19. TCRdb redid the calling of the 5' RACE reads with MiXCR, one entry per CDR3 protein. The sample yields hundreds of thousands of distinct CDR3 sequences, approximately 18% seen once. Sequencing was carried out using PBMCs or a T cell subset sorted from them (not recorded which). The receptors originated from an adult woman who had mild COVID-19 (a few samples of this study predate the infection). Cell type and time point are not known.

The rearrangement links TRBV10-3 to TRBJ2-2; 7 bases match TRBD2. The CDR3 is 16 amino acids. Trimming cost V 9 bases and J 6 bases; bases outside gene matches: 16. Germline loops: CDR1 ENHRY, CDR2 SYGVKD. CDR3 nucleotides: TGTGCCATGGGAGGGACTGGCGATTCCCTTTCCGGGGAGCTGTTTTTT. Translated: CAMGGTGDSLSGELFF.

The chain employs TRBV9 and TRBJ2-1; D gene uncertain. Germline CDR1 is SGDLS and CDR2 is YYNGEE. The CDR3 extends over 13 amino acids. V gave up 3 bases and J gave up 10 bases, with 14 bases separating them. The CDR3 loop reads CASSERRGSEQFF. The CDR3 coding sequence is TGTGCCAGCAGCGAGAGGAGAGGTTCGGAGCAGTTCTTC.

The CDR3 DNA sequence: TGTGCCAGCAGCTTAGATCCGCCCGACTCGACAGGGGACAACGAGCAGTACTTC. Its translation: CASSLDPPDSTGDNEQYF. The V gene is TRBV11-3, the J gene TRBJ2-7; 8 nucleotides align to TRBD1. Germline assignment: CDR1 SGHNT and CDR2 YENEEA. Unmatched junction bases numbered 15, after V lost 0 bases and J lost 5 bases. The CDR3 length is 18 residues. The entire variable domain, with the rest obtained from reference TRBV11-3 and TRBJ2-7, is as follows: EAGVVQSPRYKIIEKKQPVAFWCNPISGHNTLYWYLQNLGQGPELLIRYENEEAVDDSQLPKDRFSAERLKGVDSTLKIQPAELGDSAVYLCASSLDPPDSTGDNEQYFGPGTRLTVT.

The J gene is TRBJ1-1, the V gene TRBV5-1; D not certain. Deletions cut 4 bases from V and 0 bases from J, with 13 bases between. The V gene's germline CDR1 is SGHRS and CDR2 YFSETQ. This CDR3 is 15 amino acids long. CDR3 nucleotides: TGCGCCAGCAGCCCCGAGGCGGCCATGAACACTGAAGCTTTCTTT. Amino acid sequence: CASSPEAAMNTEAFF.

The chain carries TRBV2 and TRBJ2-2; D remains ambiguous. V lost 7 bases to trimming and J lost 4 bases, with 13 bases between them. CDR3 size: 14 residues. From germline, CDR1 is SNHLY and CDR2 FYNNEI. This chain's CDR3 is CASIETEFTGELFF. The CDR3 nucleotides are TGTGCCAGCATCGAGACGGAGTTCACCGGGGAGCTGTTTTTT.

Only a few counts were recorded for this clonotype. This sequence joins TRBV5-4 and TRBJ2-2; possible D gene TRBD2, 6 bases. The CDR3 sequence is 16 residues long. CDR1 is SGHNT, CDR2 YYREEE, per germline (reference sequence). Trimming removed 0 bases from V and 4 bases from J, with 13 bases in between. The CDR3 bases are TGTGCCAGCAGCTTGGCTGAGACTAGATCCACCGGGGAGCTGTTTTTT. Its protein is CASSLAETRSTGELFF.

This clonotype occurred a few times. The chain carries TRBV29-1 and TRBJ2-7; a possible D gene is TRBD1 (7 bases). The V gene's germline CDR1 is SQVTM and CDR2 ANQGSEA. CDR3 length equals 13 residues. Trimming cost V 5 bases and J 6 bases, with 17 bases left between them. The CDR3 loop reads CSVLRQGGGEQYF. The CDR3 coding sequence is TGCAGCGTTCTGAGACAGGGAGGAGGCGAGCAGTACTTC.

This clonotype was seen at least ten times. The V and J genes are TRBV12-3 or TRBV12-4 and TRBJ1-5, with a possible D match to TRBD1 (5 bases). Trimming stripped 3 bases from V and 0 bases from J, with 9 bases between. The CDR3 has 15 amino acids. The CDR3 bases are TGTGCCAGCAGTTTGAAGGGGCTTAGCAATCAGCCCCAGCATTTT. Protein product: CASSLKGLSNQPQHF.

The chain is built from TRBV15 and TRBJ2-1; perhaps TRBD2 as D (6 bases). CDR3 length: 16 amino acids. Between the trimmed V and J ends, which lost 0 bases and 5 bases, there was a span of 14 bases. CDR1 and CDR2 from the germline V gene are LNHNV and YYDKDF (reference sequence). The CDR3 protein is CATSRDRPGAHNEQFF. CDR3 DNA sequence: TGTGCCACCAGCAGAGATCGTCCGGGAGCTCACAATGAGCAGTTCTTC.

This clonotype occurred a few times. The V gene is TRBV7-6, the J gene TRBJ2-3; the D gene could be TRBD1 or TRBD2 (5 bases each). Germline V lookup: CDR1 SGHVS, CDR2 FNYEAQ. The V gene lost 1 base and the J gene lost 6 bases, with 11 bases spanning the gap. This CDR3 is built from 14 residues. This chain's CDR3 is CASSLGFGGDTQYF. For the CDR3, the DNA is TGTGCCAGCAGCTTAGGTTTTGGGGGTGATACGCAGTATTTT.

This clonotype was recorded a few times. CDR3 DNA sequence: TGTGCCAGCAGCACATACCCAGTACCAGGAAATGAAAAACTGTTTTTT. This codes for CASSTYPVPGNEKLFF. The rearrangement joins TRBV5-6 to TRBJ1-4; no definite D call. CDR3 length equals 16 residues. Deletions cut 4 bases from V and 5 bases from J, with 18 bases between. Germline loops: CDR1 SGHDT, CDR2 YYEEEE.

This clonotype was detected a few times. The chain joins TRBV14 to TRBJ2-2, with 8 bases that match TRBD1. This CDR3 region has 15 residues. Germline-derived CDR1 and CDR2 are SGHDN and FVKESK. J was trimmed by 1 base and V by 4 bases; bases with no gene match: 2. The CDR3 DNA reads as TGTGCCAGCAGCCGCGGGACAGGGAACACCGGGGAGCTGTTTTTT. Amino acids: CASSRGTGNTGELFF.

This sequence joins TRBV2 and TRBJ2-5, with unresolved D. Trimming left V 5 bases short and J 0 bases short, with 7 bases between. CDR3 length: 13 residues. CDR1 and CDR2 (germline): SNHLY, FYNNEI. The CDR3 region has the DNA TGTGCCAGCAGTAGCGTATACCAAGAGACCCAGTACTTC. Its translation: CASSSVYQETQYF.

This chain links TRBV30 with TRBJ1-1; D not certain. CDR1 GTSNPN and CDR2 SVGIG come from the germline V gene (reference sequence). The CDR3 has 15 residues. V dropped 4 bases and J dropped 3 bases, with 18 bases sitting between them. The CDR3 reads CAWTGVSRAYTEAFF. CDR3 DNA: TGTGCCTGGACCGGTGTTTCAAGGGCGTACACTGAAGCTTTCTTT.